The 19 T cell receptor beta chains below were found in one sample sequenced in a study of blood T cell repertoires in COVID-19. Profiled with immunoSEQ multiplex PCR; TCRdb holds only in-frame clones, not every one. This sample has about 200,000 clones, with around nine tenths found just once. The sequenced sample consisted of peripheral blood. The receptors originated from a man aged 55 to 69 with active or convalescent COVID-19.

The genes are TRBV7-2 and TRBJ1-2; D might be TRBD1 (6 bases). CDR1 SGHTA and CDR2 FQGNSA come from the germline V gene. The CDR3 covers 18 residues. V was trimmed by 1 base and J by 6 bases, leaving 24 bases between them. The DNA for the CDR3 is TGTGCCAGCAGCTTAGTTCCCCCGACAGGCGTTATCTTGAATGGCTACACCTTC. Residues: CASSLVPPTGVILNGYTF. Based on the CDR3 plus reference TRBV7-2 and TRBJ1-2, the full variable domain is GAGVSQSPSNKVTEKGKDVELRCDPISGHTALYWYRQSLGQGLEFLIYFQGNSAPDKSGLPSDRFSAERTGGSVSTLTIQRTQQEDSAVYLCASSLVPPTGVILNGYTFGSGTRLTVV.

The chain combines TRBV5-8 with TRBJ2-5, with 10 nucleotides matching TRBD1. After removal of 0 bases from V and 5 bases from J, the junction contained 4 bases not matched to a gene. This CDR3 spans 15 amino acids. Germline loops: CDR1 SGHTS, CDR2 YDEGEE. This chain's CDR3 is CASSLGQGARETQYF. The CDR3 DNA reads TGTGCCAGCAGCTTGGGACAGGGGGCTCGGGAGACCCAGTACTTC.

A single count supports this clone. The chain uses TRBV15 and TRBJ2-1, with TRBD1 as a possible D gene (5 bases). The CDR3 covers 14 residues. Germline CDR1 and CDR2: LNHNV and YYDKDF (reference sequence). V was shortened by 0 bases and J by 7 bases, with 10 bases between the two germline ends. The CDR3 is CATSRDKGLNEQFF. CDR3 bases: TGTGCCACCAGCAGAGACAAGGGGTTGAATGAGCAGTTCTTC.

This clone has more than one count but fewer than ten. The rearrangement joins TRBV6-1 to TRBJ2-7; 7 bases are shared with TRBD1. V shed 2 bases and J 2 bases; nucleotides not matched to a gene: 6. The CDR3 covers 15 residues. CDR1 and CDR2 from the germline V gene are MNHNS and SASEGT. DNA for the CDR3: TGTGCCAGCAGTGAAATTGGACAGGCAACCTACGAGCAGTACTTC. Residues: CASSEIGQATYEQYF.

The rearrangement joins TRBV5-1 to TRBJ2-2, with 8 nucleotides matching TRBD1. The CDR3 has 15 amino acids. The V gene end was trimmed by 0 bases and the J gene end by 6 bases; junction bases not matched to a gene: 4. The germline gives CDR1 SGHRS, CDR2 YFSETQ. The CDR3 sequence: CASSLVATGAGELFF. CDR3 sequence (DNA): TGCGCCAGCAGCTTGGTTGCGACAGGGGCCGGGGAGCTGTTTTTT.

V usage is TRBV11-2 and J usage is TRBJ2-7; D might be TRBD2 (6 bases). This CDR3 is 15 amino acids long. Germline V gene sequence: CDR1 SGHAT, CDR2 FQNNGV. The V gene lost 5 bases and the J gene lost 6 bases, with 20 bases spanning the gap. Written as DNA, the CDR3 is TGTGCCAGCAGCCGGACTACGTCCGGGCAGGGCGAGCAGTACTTC. Translating it yields CASSRTTSGQGEQYF.

The gene calls are TRBV2 and TRBJ2-3; TRBD1 is a possible D gene (6 bases). The CDR3 is 14 residues long. V was trimmed by 5 bases and J by 6 bases, leaving 15 bases between them. CDR1 is SNHLY, CDR2 FYNNEI, per germline. CDR3 loop: CASSSLRGKDTQYF. CDR3 in DNA: TGTGCCAGCAGTTCCCTAAGGGGGAAGGATACGCAGTATTTT.

V is TRBV28 and J is TRBJ1-6, with 9 bases aligning to TRBD1. Trimming took 6 bases from V and 13 from J; bases not matched to a gene: 13. From germline, CDR1 is MDHEN and CDR2 SYDVKM. The CDR3 has 15 residues. In DNA form, the CDR3 reads TGTGCCAGCAGCAAGAACGGACAGGGGATTAAGCCCCTCCACTTT. Its protein product is CASSKNGQGIKPLHF.

This rearrangement joins TRBV7-9 to TRBJ1-2; the D is unclear. V lost 1 base and J lost 2, with 11 bases in between. The CDR3 runs to 15 residues. The V gene's germline CDR1 is SEHNR and CDR2 FQNEAQ (reference sequence). CDR3 sequence reads: CASSLVVGKNYGYTF. CDR3 coding DNA: TGTGCCAGCAGCTTAGTGGTTGGCAAAAACTATGGCTACACCTTC.

With regard to this clone: The junction does not match germline at one end; this may be a read error. The J gene is TRBJ1-2, the V gene TRBV4-2, with 8 bases matching TRBD1. This CDR3 is 12 amino acids long. Germline V lookup: CDR1 LGHNA, CDR2 YNFKEQ. The CDR3 nucleotides read TGTGCCAGCAGCCAAGCCACAGGGGGAATCCTCTTC. This encodes CASSQATGGILF.

V and J are TRBV7-9 and TRBJ1-2, with D hard to call. CDR3 length: 12 residues. Germline assignment: CDR1 SEHNR and CDR2 FQNEAQ (reference sequence). Trimming took off 5 bases at V and 3 bases at J, with 7 bases between the two ends. The CDR3 spells CASSHSYYGYTF. The DNA of the CDR3 is TGTGCCAGCAGCCACTCCTACTATGGCTACACCTTC.

V usage is TRBV6-5 and J usage is TRBJ1-5; D remains ambiguous. The CDR3 sequence is 13 residues long. The germline CDR1 and CDR2 sequences are MNHEY and SVGAGI. Trimming shortened V by 7 bases and J by 0 bases, and 7 bases separated the two germline ends. The CDR3 here is CASTGYSNQPQHF. The CDR3 DNA is TGTGCCAGCACAGGTTATAGCAATCAGCCCCAGCATTTT.

This clone has a handful of counts. CDR3 amino acids: CASSFPPYSREVIDYTF. In DNA form, the CDR3 reads TGTGCCAGCAGCTTTCCCCCGTATTCCAGGGAGGTAATCGACTACACCTTC. V usage is TRBV5-6 and J usage is TRBJ1-2, with a tentative D call TRBD1 (5 bases). The CDR3 spans 17 residues. CDR1 is SGHDT, CDR2 YYEEEE, per germline. V was trimmed by 2 bases and J by 10 bases, leaving 27 bases between them.

J is TRBJ2-5 and V is TRBV3-1 (or the pseudogene TRBV3-2); 12 bases map to TRBD2. CDR3 length: 16 amino acids. J gave up 5 bases and V 4 bases, and 8 bases lay outside the gene matches. Germline V gives CDR1 LGHDT, CDR2 YNNKEL (reference sequence). The CDR3, as DNA: TGTGCCAGCAGCCCACGGACTAGCGGGGTGGTGGAGACCCAGTACTTC. Protein: CASSPRTSGVVETQYF.

The rearrangement joins TRBV5-5 to TRBJ1-6, with D possibly TRBD1 on 5 matching bases. The CDR3 is 16 amino acids. V was trimmed by 3 bases and J by 5 bases, leaving 15 bases between them. Germline values: CDR1 SGHKS, CDR2 YYEKEE (reference sequence). The CDR3 DNA is TGTGCCAGCAGCTCATGGGGGGGACGGAATAATTCACCCCTCCACTTT. It codes for CASSSWGGRNNSPLHF.

This chain connects TRBV30 to TRBJ1-2; D might be TRBD1 (6 bases). Germline loops: CDR1 GTSNPN, CDR2 SVGIG (reference sequence). This CDR3 has 16 amino acids. V shed 3 bases and J shed 8 bases, with 25 bases lying between them. The CDR3 protein is CAWRGAGARFSGGYTF. The CDR3 region has the DNA TGTGCCTGGAGGGGGGCAGGGGCGCGATTCTCCGGCGGCTACACCTTC.

The chain employs TRBV10-3 and TRBJ2-3; TRBD2 aligns across 9 bases. Looked up from germline, CDR1 is ENHRY and CDR2 is SYGVKD. The CDR3 totals 17 residues. J gave up 5 bases and V 10 bases, and 19 bases lay outside the gene matches. CDR3 DNA sequence: TGTGCCAGTATGAAGAACCCGGGCGGGGGGGCCCTAGATACGCAGTATTTT. It yields the protein CASMKNPGGGALDTQYF.

The chain couples TRBV3-1 (or the pseudogene TRBV3-2) to TRBJ2-6; 9 nucleotides line up with TRBD1. With V trimmed by 5 bases and J by 2 bases, 7 bases remained unmatched. This CDR3 has 17 amino acids. Germline V gene lookup returns CDR1 LGHDT and CDR2 YNNKEL (reference sequence). The CDR3 region is CASSFRQGGAGANVLTF. The CDR3, as DNA: TGTGCCAGCAGCTTTCGACAGGGGGGAGCTGGGGCCAACGTCCTGACTTTC.

V usage is TRBV27 and J usage is TRBJ2-7, with a weak D call TRBD1 (6 bases). Germline CDR1 reads MNHEY; CDR2 reads SMNVEV (reference sequence). This CDR3 spans 16 amino acids. V shed 9 bases and J shed 3 bases, with 24 bases lying between them. CDR3 sequence: CARSTTGTRDFYEQYF. DNA for the CDR3: TGTGCCAGGAGTACTACCGGGACAAGAGACTTCTACGAGCAGTACTTC.